This TCR beta chain was documented in a study of CD8 T cells in ankylosing spondylitis. As the method for making TCR beta libraries, quantitative 5'-RACE with molecular barcodes was used. TCRdb independently ran MiXCR on the 5' RACE reads; one entry per CDR3 protein. The sample includes 220,000 or so distinct CDR3 sequences, about 10% of them seen just once. The study, taken as a whole, reports: Certain motif variants had earlier appeared in reactive arthritis synovial fluid and blood.

This clonotype was counted at least ten times. Its antigen is unknown. Sample: blood, either unsorted or a sorted T cell fraction (not recorded which). The clonotype comes from a male donor with ankylosing spondylitis or in good health (not recorded which).

In DNA form, the CDR3 reads TGTGCCAGCAGCGCCCAGGGACAGCTATACGAGCAGTACTTC. Translated: CASSAQGQLYEQYF. This rearrangement joins TRBV6-1 to TRBJ2-7; 7 bases line up with TRBD1. The V gene end was trimmed by 6 bases and the J gene end by 4 bases; junction bases not matched to a gene: 9. This CDR3 has 14 amino acids. Germline assignment: CDR1 MNHNS and CDR2 SASEGT.